The clone carrying this T cell receptor (beta chain) was picked up many times. Its antigen is unknown. The record originates from a study of T cell repertoires in cytomegalovirus infection. TCRdb reprocessed the reads with MiXCR, giving one entry per CDR3 protein. The repertoire holds about 890,000 distinct CDR3 sequences, with around 30% as singletons. V lost 5 bases and J lost 1, with 11 bases in between. The CDR3 runs to 14 residues. The germline V gene has CDR1 LNHDA and CDR2 SQIVND (reference sequence). The source material was cultured CD8+ T cells from PBMCs, sampled from culture after CMV antigen stimulation. The chain is built from TRBV19 and TRBJ1-2, with a possible D match to TRBD1 (5 bases). This sequence originates from a human donor in good health (CMV status not recorded). Some clones in this sample may be carry-over from other donors' samples. DNA of the CDR3: TGTGCCAGTAGTCTCTGGGACCATAACTATGGCTACACCTTC. This codes for CASSLWDHNYGYTF.